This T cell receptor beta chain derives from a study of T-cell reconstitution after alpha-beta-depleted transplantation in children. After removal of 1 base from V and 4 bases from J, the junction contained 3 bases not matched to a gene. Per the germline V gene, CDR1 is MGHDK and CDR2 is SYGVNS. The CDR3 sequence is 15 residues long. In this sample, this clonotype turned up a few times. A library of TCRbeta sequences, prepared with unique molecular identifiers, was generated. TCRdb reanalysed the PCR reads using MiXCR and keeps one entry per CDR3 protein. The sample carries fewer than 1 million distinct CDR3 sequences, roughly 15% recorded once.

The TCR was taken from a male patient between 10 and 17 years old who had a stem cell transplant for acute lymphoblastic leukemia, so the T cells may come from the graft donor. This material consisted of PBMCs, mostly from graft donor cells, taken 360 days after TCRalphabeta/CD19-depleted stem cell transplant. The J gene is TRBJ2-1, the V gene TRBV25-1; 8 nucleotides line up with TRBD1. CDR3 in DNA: TGTGCCAGCAGTGAATGGGGGACAGGTTACAATGAGCAGTTCTTC. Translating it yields CASSEWGTGYNEQFF.